The 20 T cell receptor beta chains reported below all come from one sample, sequenced in a study of T cell repertoires in cytomegalovirus infection. What these receptors recognize is not known. In TCRdb, the reads were re-called with MiXCR into one record per CDR3 protein. The sample includes 750,000 to 950,000 distinct CDR3 sequences, approximately 32% of them seen just once. The sample here was cultured CD8+ T cells from PBMCs, taken from culture after CMV antigen stimulation. Receptors were obtained from a human donor in good health (CMV status not recorded). Some clones in this sample may be carry-over from other donors' samples.

This clonotype was counted many times. The genes are TRBV11-1 and TRBJ2-5; no clear D. The CDR3 has 13 amino acids. Trimming took off 5 bases at V and 1 base at J, with 8 bases between the two ends. Looked up from germline, CDR1 is SGHAT and CDR2 is FQDESV (reference sequence). CDR3 coding DNA: TGTGCCAGCAGCCGGCGGATCCAAGAGACCCAGTACTTC. Its translation: CASSRRIQETQYF.

This clonotype was recorded a few times. The chain combines TRBV10-2 with TRBJ2-7; 9 positions match TRBD1. This CDR3 region has 15 residues. V trimming: 2 bases; J trimming: 6 bases; junction bases outside the gene matches: 8. Germline V gives CDR1 WSHSY, CDR2 SAAADI. The CDR3 reads CASSELDRGVGEQYV. In DNA form, the CDR3 reads TGCGCCAGCAGTGAGCTCGACAGGGGGGTGGGCGAGCAGTACGTC.

This chain connects TRBV5-6 to TRBJ2-3; 9 nucleotides line up with TRBD1. Germline loops: CDR1 SGHDT, CDR2 YYEEEE. This CDR3 contains 14 residues. V lost 4 bases, J lost 6 bases, and 6 bases stayed unmatched. The CDR3 nucleotides read TGTGCCAGCAGCGGCGGGACAGGGTCCGATACGCAGTATTTT. It encodes CASSGGTGSDTQYF.

This clonotype was found many times. The chain carries TRBV12-3 or TRBV12-4 and TRBJ2-6; TRBD1 might be the D (5 bases). Trimming pared 3 bases from V and 0 bases from J, leaving 15 bases between. The CDR3 is 18 residues long. The CDR3 spells CASSFIIGASSGANVLTF. The DNA of the CDR3 is TGTGCCAGCAGTTTCATAATAGGGGCTAGCTCTGGGGCCAACGTCCTGACTTTC.

V and J are TRBV6-2 or TRBV6-3 and TRBJ1-1, with D tentatively TRBD1 (5 bases). The CDR3 sequence is 12 residues long. The germline CDR1 and CDR2 sequences are MNHEY and SVGEGT. V lost 6 bases to trimming and J lost 6 bases, with 11 bases between them. CDR3 sequence: CASSLTEAEAFF. The CDR3, as DNA: TGTGCCAGCAGCCTGACAGAGGCTGAAGCTTTCTTT.

At least ten counts were recorded for this clonotype. The chain employs TRBV7-9 and TRBJ1-5; D not resolved. V dropped 2 bases and J dropped 3 bases, with 5 bases sitting between them. This CDR3 comprises 13 residues. The germline V gene encodes CDR1 SEHNR and CDR2 FQNEAQ (reference sequence). CDR3 sequence reads: CASSLYNNQPQHF. The DNA for the CDR3 is TGTGCCAGCAGCTTATATAACAATCAGCCCCAGCATTTT.

The sample holds a few counts of this clonotype. The chain couples TRBV6-5 to TRBJ2-1; 8 nucleotides agree with TRBD1. The CDR3 has 15 amino acids. Losses at the gene ends were 6 bases for V and 4 bases for J; bases not matched to a gene: 8. Per the germline V gene, CDR1 is MNHEY and CDR2 is SVGAGI. Written as DNA, the CDR3 is TGTGCCAGCAGCTCGACAGGGGTGTTGTACAATGAGCAGTTCTTC. Its translation is CASSSTGVLYNEQFF.

The chain employs TRBV18 and TRBJ1-2; perhaps TRBD1 as D (6 bases). This CDR3 region has 14 residues. Germline V gives CDR1 KGHSH, CDR2 LQKENI. Deletions cut 3 bases from V and 4 bases from J, with 12 bases between. The CDR3 is CASSPGTLLYGYTF. In nucleotides, the CDR3 is TGTGCCAGCTCACCCGGGACACTCCTCTATGGCTACACCTTC. Based on the CDR3 plus reference TRBV18 and TRBJ1-2, the full variable domain is NAGVMQNPRHLVRRRGQEARLRCSPMKGHSHVYWYRQLPEEGLKFMVYLQKENIIDESGMPKERFSAEFPKEGPSILRIQQVVRGDSAAYFCASSPGTLLYGYTFGSGTRLTVV.

The chain uses TRBV10-3 and TRBJ1-3; no clear D. There are 14 residues in the CDR3. Germline CDR1 ENHRY, CDR2 SYGVKD. Trimming took 11 bases from V and 4 from J, leaving 18 bases between them. The CDR3 sequence is CAAATRGVGNTIYF. The DNA for the CDR3 is TGTGCCGCCGCTACACGAGGAGTAGGAAACACCATATATTTT.

This clonotype was found a few times. V usage is TRBV20-1 and J usage is TRBJ2-7; 8 nucleotides match TRBD1. This CDR3 spans 14 amino acids. V trimming: 5 bases; J trimming: 2 bases; junction bases outside the gene matches: 8. Germline V gene lookup returns CDR1 DFQATT and CDR2 SNEGSKA (reference sequence). The CDR3 DNA follows: TGCAGTGCTTCGACGACAGGGGCTCCCTACGAGCAGTACTTC. Translation: CSASTTGAPYEQYF.

This clonotype was seen more than once but under ten times. This rearrangement joins TRBV6-1 to TRBJ2-5, with 10 bases lining up with TRBD1. This CDR3 has 15 amino acids. J lost 5 bases, V lost 7 bases, and 10 bases had no gene match. Per germline, CDR1 MNHNS and CDR2 SASEGT. CDR3 nucleotide sequence: TGTGCCAGCACGACAGGGGGCTCCCGGTGGGAGACCCAGTACTTC. Its translation is CASTTGGSRWETQYF.

The chain links TRBV12-3 or TRBV12-4 to TRBJ2-1; D remains unclear. This CDR3 comprises 12 residues. The V and J ends lost 1 base and 8 bases respectively, with 6 bases between them. The CDR3 is CASSLDPDEQFF. In DNA form, the CDR3 reads TGTGCCAGCAGTTTAGACCCGGATGAGCAGTTCTTC.

The V and J genes are TRBV12-3 or TRBV12-4 and TRBJ2-1; TRBD1 might be the D (6 bases). The V end was cut by 8 bases, the J end by 14 bases, with 16 bases between. CDR3 size: 11 residues. The CDR3: CASGYRVGEFF. The DNA for the CDR3 is TGTGCCAGCGGCTACAGGGTTGGTGAGTTCTTC.

This clonotype was detected only a few times. This chain links TRBV9 with TRBJ2-3; 9 bases align to TRBD2. Germline trimming cut 2 bases from V and 2 bases from J; bases unmatched to any gene: 9. Looked up from germline, CDR1 is SGDLS and CDR2 is YYNGEE. The CDR3 runs 17 residues. The CDR3 here is CASSVPGSGGVTDTQYF. Written as DNA, the CDR3 is TGTGCCAGCAGCGTCCCTGGTAGCGGGGGAGTCACAGATACGCAGTATTTT.

The CDR3 coding sequence is TGTGCCAGCACCCCCCAGGGGCCCTACAATGAGCAGTTCTTC. Residues: CASTPQGPYNEQFF. This chain joins TRBV6-2 or TRBV6-3 and TRBJ2-1; possibly TRBD1 for D (6 bases). The V gene's germline CDR1 is MNHEY and CDR2 SVGEGT. The germline V and J ends were trimmed by 7 bases and 2 bases, with 12 bases remaining between them. The CDR3 spans 14 residues.

The J gene is TRBJ1-5, the V gene TRBV20-1, with D unclear. This CDR3 is built from 11 residues. Trimming stripped 5 bases from V and 4 bases from J, with 6 bases between. Germline CDR1 is DFQATT and CDR2 is SNEGSKA (reference sequence). CDR3: CSAGANQPQHF. CDR3 coding DNA: TGCAGTGCTGGTGCGAATCAGCCCCAGCATTTT.

The table lists this clonotype with a few counts. The chain is built from TRBV6-2 or TRBV6-3 and TRBJ2-7, with a possible D match to TRBD1 (6 bases). Germline V lookup: CDR1 MNHEY, CDR2 SVGEGT. CDR3 length: 14 residues. Trimming left V 3 bases short and J 1 base short, with 10 bases between. The CDR3, as DNA: TGTGCCAGCAGTTATGGACAGAGATCCTACGAGCAGTACGTC. Amino acid sequence: CASSYGQRSYEQYV.

The chain uses TRBV27 and TRBJ1-1, with TRBD1 as a possible D gene (5 bases). V was trimmed by 4 bases and J by 5 bases, leaving 17 bases between them. Germline values: CDR1 MNHEY, CDR2 SMNVEV (reference sequence). This CDR3 spans 15 amino acids. CDR3 in DNA: TGTGCCAGCAGTTCAAGCCCGGTGGGGGGGACTGAAGCTTTCTTT. Translating gives CASSSSPVGGTEAFF.

Concerning this clonotype itself: One end of the junction does not line up with germline, which may come from a read error. This rearrangement joins TRBV6-5 to TRBJ1-1; D remains unclear. CDR3 length: 16 residues. Germline V gene sequence: CDR1 MNHEY, CDR2 SVGAGI. The CDR3 bases are TGTACCAGCAGTTACCCGAACGCGGACGGGAAGACTGAAGCTTTCTTT. Amino acid sequence: CTSSYPNADGKTEAFF.

The J gene is TRBJ1-2, the V gene TRBV6-8; D gene unclear. V lost 1 base, J lost 2 bases, and 8 bases lay in between. The germline V gene encodes CDR1 MNHGY and CDR2 SAAAGT. The CDR3 extends over 14 amino acids. CDR3 DNA sequence: TGTGCCAGCAGTTACTTGGGAGGGAACTATGGCTACACCTTC. This gives the protein CASSYLGGNYGYTF.